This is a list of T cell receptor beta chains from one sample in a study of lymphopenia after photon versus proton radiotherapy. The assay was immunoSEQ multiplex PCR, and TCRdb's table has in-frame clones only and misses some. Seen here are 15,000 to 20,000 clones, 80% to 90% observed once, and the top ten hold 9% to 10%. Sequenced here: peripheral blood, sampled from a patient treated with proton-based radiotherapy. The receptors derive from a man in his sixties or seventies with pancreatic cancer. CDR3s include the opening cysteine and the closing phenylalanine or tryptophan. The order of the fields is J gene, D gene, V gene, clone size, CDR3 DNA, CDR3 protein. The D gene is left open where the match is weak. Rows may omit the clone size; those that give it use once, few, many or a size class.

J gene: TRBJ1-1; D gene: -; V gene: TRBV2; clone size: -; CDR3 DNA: TGTGCCAGCACCTCATCGGGCAGGGGAACTGAAGCTTTCTTT; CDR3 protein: CASTSSGRGTEAFF
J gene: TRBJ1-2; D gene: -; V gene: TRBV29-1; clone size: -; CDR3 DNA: TGCAGCGTTGGGCAGGGTCTAAACTATGGCTACACCTTC; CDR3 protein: CSVGQGLNYGYTF
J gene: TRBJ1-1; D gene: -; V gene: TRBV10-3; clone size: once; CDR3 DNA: TGTGCCATCAGTGAGTCGGGAGGGGGTAGGTCTGAAGCTTTCTTT; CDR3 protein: CAISESGGGRSEAFF
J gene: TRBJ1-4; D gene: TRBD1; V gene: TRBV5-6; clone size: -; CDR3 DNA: TGTGCCAGCAGCCTCTACCAGGCAGGGGGTAGAGATGAAAAACTGTTTTTT; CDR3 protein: CASSLYQAGGRDEKLFF
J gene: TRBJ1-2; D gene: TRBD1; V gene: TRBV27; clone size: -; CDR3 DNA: TGTGCCAGCAGTTTAACCTCCCAGGGGGCAGGGGGCTACACCTTC; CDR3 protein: CASSLTSQGAGGYTF
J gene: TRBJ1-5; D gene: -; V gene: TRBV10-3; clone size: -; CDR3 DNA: TGTGCCATCAGTGCCACGGGGGGCAATCAGCCCCAGCATTTT; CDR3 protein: CAISATGGNQPQHF
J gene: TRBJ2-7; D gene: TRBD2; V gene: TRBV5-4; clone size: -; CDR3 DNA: TGTGCCAGCAGCCGTGCGGGAGGCAGTTCCTACGAGCAGTACTTC; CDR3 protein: CASSRAGGSSYEQYF
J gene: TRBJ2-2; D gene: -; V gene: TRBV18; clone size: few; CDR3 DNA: TGTGCCAGCTCACCAACAGCGCCCGGGGAGCTGTTTTTT; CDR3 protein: CASSPTAPGELFF
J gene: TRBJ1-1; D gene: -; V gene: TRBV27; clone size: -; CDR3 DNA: TGTGCCAGCAGTTTGATTAGCAGCCTGACTGAAGCTTTCTTT; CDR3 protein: CASSLISSLTEAFF
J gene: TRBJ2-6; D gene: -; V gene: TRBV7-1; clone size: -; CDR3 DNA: TGTGCCAGCAGCTTTGATCATCACGGGACAAAGTCGGGCCAACGTCCTGATTTC; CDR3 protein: CASSFDHHGTKSGQRPDF
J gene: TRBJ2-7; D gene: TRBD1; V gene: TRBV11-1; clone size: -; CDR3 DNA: TGTGCCAGCACCTACGGACAGGGGGCCTACGAGCAGTACTTC; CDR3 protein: CASTYGQGAYEQYF
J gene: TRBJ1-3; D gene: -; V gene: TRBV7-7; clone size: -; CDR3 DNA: TGTGCCAGCAGCCCGGGACCGACATCTGGAAACACCATATATTTT; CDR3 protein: CASSPGPTSGNTIYF
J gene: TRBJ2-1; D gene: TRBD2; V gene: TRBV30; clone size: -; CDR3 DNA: TGTGCCTGGATAACCGCCGCGGCTAGCGGACACAATGAGCAGTTCTTC; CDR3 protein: CAWITAAASGHNEQFF
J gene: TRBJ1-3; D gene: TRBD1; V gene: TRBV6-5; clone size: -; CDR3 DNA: TGTGCCAGCTGGACAGGGACTGGAAACACCATATATTTT; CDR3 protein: CASWTGTGNTIYF
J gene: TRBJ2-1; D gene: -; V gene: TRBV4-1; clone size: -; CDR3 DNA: TGCGCCAGCAGCCATCACCAGGGCTTAGTTGAAAATGAGCAGTTCTTC; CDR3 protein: CASSHHQGLVENEQFF
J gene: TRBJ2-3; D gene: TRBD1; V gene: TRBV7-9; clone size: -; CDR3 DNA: TGTGCCAGCAGCACCAGCGACAGGGGCAACACAGATACGCAGTATTTT; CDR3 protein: CASSTSDRGNTDTQYF
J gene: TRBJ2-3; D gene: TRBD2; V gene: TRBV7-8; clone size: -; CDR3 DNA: TGTGCCAGCAGCTCGAGCGGGAGGGCGGCAGATACGCAGTATTTT; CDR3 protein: CASSSSGRAADTQYF
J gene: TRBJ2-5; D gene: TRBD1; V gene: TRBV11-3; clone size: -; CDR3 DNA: TGTGCCAGCAGCTCCAGGGGGTCGGGAGAGACCCAGTACTTC; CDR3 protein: CASSSRGSGETQYF
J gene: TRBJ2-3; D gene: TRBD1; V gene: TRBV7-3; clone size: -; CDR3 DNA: TGTGCCAGCAGCTCAGCTCCGCGGACAGGGGAAGGAAACACAGATACGCAGTATTTT; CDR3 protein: CASSSAPRTGEGNTDTQYF
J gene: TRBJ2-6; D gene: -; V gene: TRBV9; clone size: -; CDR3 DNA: TGTGCCAGCAGCGTAGTGAGGGCTGGGGCCAACGTCCTGACTTTC; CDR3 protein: CASSVVRAGANVLTF
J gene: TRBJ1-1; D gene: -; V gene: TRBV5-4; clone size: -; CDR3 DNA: TGTGCCAGCAGCTTGACATCCAAGAACACTGAAGCTTTCTTT; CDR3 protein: CASSLTSKNTEAFF
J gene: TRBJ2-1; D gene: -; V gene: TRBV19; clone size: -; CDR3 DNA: TGTGCCAGTAGTATATTTGAGAGGGGTTACAATGAGCAGTTCTTC; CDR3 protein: CASSIFERGYNEQFF
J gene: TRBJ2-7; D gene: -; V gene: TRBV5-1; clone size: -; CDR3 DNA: TGCGCCAGCAGCTTGGCCGGCCTCTACGAGCAGTACTTC; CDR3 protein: CASSLAGLYEQYF
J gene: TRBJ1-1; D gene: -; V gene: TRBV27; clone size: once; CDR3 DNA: TGTGCCAGCAGTTTACTGGGACGAAGAGGGGCTGAAGCTTTCTTT; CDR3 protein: CASSLLGRRGAEAFF